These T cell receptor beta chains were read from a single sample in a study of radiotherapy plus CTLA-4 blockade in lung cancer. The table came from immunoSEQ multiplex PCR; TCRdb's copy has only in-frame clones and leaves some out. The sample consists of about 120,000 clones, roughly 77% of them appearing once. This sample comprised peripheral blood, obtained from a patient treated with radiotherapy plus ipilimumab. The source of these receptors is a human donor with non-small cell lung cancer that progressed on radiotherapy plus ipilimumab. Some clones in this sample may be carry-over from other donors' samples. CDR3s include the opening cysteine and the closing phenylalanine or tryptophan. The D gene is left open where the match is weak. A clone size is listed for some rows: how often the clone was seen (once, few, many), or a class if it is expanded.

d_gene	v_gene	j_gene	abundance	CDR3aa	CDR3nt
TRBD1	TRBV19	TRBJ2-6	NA	CASSIGQGRSGANVLTF	TGTGCCAGTAGTATTGGACAGGGACGCTCTGGGGCCAACGTCCTGACTTTC
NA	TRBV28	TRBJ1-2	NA	CASSLPTKAGGYTF	TGTGCCAGCAGTTTGCCTACAAAGGCTGGGGGCTACACCTTC
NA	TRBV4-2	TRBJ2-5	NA	CASSQGRDQETQYF	TGTGCCAGCAGCCAGGGACGAGACCAAGAGACCCAGTACTTC
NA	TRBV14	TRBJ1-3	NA	CASRKDGSPGNTIYF	TGTGCCAGCAGAAAAGACGGCAGCCCTGGAAACACCATATATTTT
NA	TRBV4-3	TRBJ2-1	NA	CASSQGPSIAEYNEQFF	TGCGCCAGCAGCCAAGGGCCCTCGATAGCGGAATACAATGAGCAGTTCTTC
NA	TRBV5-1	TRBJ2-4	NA	CASSLVAKNIQYF	TGTGCCAGCAGCTTGGTGGCCAAAAACATTCAGTACTTC
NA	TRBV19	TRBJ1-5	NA	CASSIGGNNQPQHF	TGTGCCAGTAGTATCGGGGGGAACAATCAGCCCCAGCATTTT
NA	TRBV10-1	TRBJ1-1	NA	CASIRPGPIWVVNTEAFF	TGCGCCAGCATTAGACCGGGCCCTATTTGGGTTGTGAACACTGAAGCTTTCTTT
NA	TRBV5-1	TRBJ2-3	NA	CASSLPQGTDTQYF	TGCGCCAGCAGCTTGCCCCAGGGCACAGATACGCAGTATTTT
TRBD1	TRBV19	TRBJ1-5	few	CASSMGQGRGQPQHF	TGTGCCAGTAGTATGGGACAGGGGAGAGGACAGCCCCAGCATTTT
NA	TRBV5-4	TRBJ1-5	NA	CASSFAGENQPQHF	TGTGCCAGCAGCTTCGCAGGGGAGAATCAGCCCCAGCATTTT
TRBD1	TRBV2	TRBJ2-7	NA	CASSEGTGHYEQYF	TGTGCCAGCAGTGAAGGGACAGGCCACTACGAGCAGTACTTC
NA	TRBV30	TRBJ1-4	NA	CACSARALEKLFF	TGTGCCTGCTCCGCCCGGGCTCTCGAAAAACTGTTTTTT
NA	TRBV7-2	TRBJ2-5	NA	CASSLGQPQETQYF	TGTGCCAGCAGCTTAGGCCAGCCACAAGAGACCCAGTACTTC
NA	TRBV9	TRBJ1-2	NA	CASSRVNLYNGYTF	TGTGCCAGCAGCCGGGTGAATTTATATAATGGCTACACCTTC
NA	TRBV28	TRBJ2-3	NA	CASSWGFSDTQYF	TGTGCCAGCAGTTGGGGGTTCTCAGATACGCAGTATTTT
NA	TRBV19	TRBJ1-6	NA	CASSGARGFYNSPLHF	TGTGCCAGTAGTGGGGCTCGGGGCTTCTATAATTCACCCCTCCACTTT
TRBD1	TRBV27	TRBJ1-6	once	CASRLKGASSYNSPLHF	TGTGCCAGCAGGTTAAAGGGGGCCAGCTCCTATAATTCACCCCTCCACTTT
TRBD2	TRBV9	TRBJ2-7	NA	CASSVGLAGYSYEQYF	TGTGCCAGCAGCGTCGGACTAGCGGGGTACTCCTACGAGCAGTACTTC
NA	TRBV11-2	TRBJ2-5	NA	CASSSGLGEETQYF	TGTGCCAGCAGCTCGGGTCTCGGGGAGGAGACCCAGTACTTC
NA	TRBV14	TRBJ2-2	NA	CASSRIAGTQLYTGELFF	TGTGCCAGCAGCCGTATAGCAGGGACCCAACTTTACACCGGGGAGCTGTTTTTT
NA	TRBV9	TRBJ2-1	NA	CASSQYIASYNEQFF	TGTGCCAGCAGCCAATACATAGCCTCCTACAATGAGCAGTTCTTC
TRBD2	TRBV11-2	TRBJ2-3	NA	CASSLIVGGVAGADTQYF	TGTGCCAGCAGCTTAATCGTTGGTGGGGTAGCGGGGGCGGATACGCAGTATTTT
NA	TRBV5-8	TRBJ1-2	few	CATARRGDYGYTF	TGTGCCACCGCTCGCCGTGGGGACTATGGCTACACCTTC
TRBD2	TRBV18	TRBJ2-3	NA	CASSPTSFRSTDTQYF	TGTGCCAGCTCACCGACTAGCTTTAGAAGCACAGATACGCAGTATTTT
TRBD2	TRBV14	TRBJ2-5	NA	CASSQALRGDVQETQYF	TGTGCCAGCAGCCAAGCTCTCCGGGGGGATGTCCAAGAGACCCAGTACTTC
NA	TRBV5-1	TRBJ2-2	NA	CASSALQGRSGELFF	TGCGCCAGCAGCGCCTTACAAGGGAGAAGTGGGGAGCTGTTTTTT
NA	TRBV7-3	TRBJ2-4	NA	CASSLTSSGYGNIQYF	TGTGCCAGCAGCTTAACATCCTCGGGCTACGGAAACATTCAGTACTTC
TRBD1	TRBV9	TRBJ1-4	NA	CASTGGEGAYGEKLFF	TGTGCCAGCACCGGAGGGGAGGGGGCCTACGGTGAAAAACTGTTTTTT
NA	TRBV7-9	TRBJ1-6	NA	CASSLPGGPDSPLHF	TGTGCCAGCAGCCTCCCCGGGGGGCCGGATTCACCCCTCCACTTT
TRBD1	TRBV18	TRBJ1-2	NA	CASSPTQGTGYTF	TGTGCCAGCTCACCGACACAGGGGACCGGCTACACCTTC
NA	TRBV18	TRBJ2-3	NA	CASSPDTDTQYF	TGTGCCAGCTCACCGGACACAGATACGCAGTATTTT
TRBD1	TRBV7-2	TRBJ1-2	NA	CASSPDRVSYGYTF	TGTGCCAGCAGCCCGGACAGGGTGAGCTATGGCTACACCTTC
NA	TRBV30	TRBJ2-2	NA	CTWSPTDYRNTGELFF	TGCACCTGGAGCCCAACCGACTACAGGAACACCGGGGAGCTGTTTTTT
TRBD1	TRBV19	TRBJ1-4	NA	CASSIDRVGKLFF	TGTGCCAGTAGTATTGACAGGGTGGGAAAACTGTTTTTT
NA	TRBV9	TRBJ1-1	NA	CASSGQGRTEAFF	TGTGCCAGCAGCGGGCAGGGTAGGACTGAAGCTTTCTTT
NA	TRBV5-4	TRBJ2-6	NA	CASSLDISGANVLTF	TGTGCCAGCAGCTTGGATATATCTGGGGCCAACGTCCTGACTTTC